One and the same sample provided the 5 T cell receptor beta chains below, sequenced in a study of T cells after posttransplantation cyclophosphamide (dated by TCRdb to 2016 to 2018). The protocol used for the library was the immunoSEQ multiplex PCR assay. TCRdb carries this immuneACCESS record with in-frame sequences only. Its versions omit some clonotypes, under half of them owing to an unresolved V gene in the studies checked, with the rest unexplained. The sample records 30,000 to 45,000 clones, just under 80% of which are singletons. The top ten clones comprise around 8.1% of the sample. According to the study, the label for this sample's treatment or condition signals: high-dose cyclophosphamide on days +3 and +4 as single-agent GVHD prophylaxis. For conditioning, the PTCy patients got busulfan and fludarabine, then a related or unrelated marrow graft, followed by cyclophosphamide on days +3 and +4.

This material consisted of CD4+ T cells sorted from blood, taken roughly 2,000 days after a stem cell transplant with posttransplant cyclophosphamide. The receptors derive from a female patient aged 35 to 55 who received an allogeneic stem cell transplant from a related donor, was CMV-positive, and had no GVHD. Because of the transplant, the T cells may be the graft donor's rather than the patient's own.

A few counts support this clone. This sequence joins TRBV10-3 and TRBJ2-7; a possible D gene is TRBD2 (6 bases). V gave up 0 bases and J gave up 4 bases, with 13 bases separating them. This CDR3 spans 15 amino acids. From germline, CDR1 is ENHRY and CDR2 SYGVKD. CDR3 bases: TGTGCCATCAGTGAGTCGGGGAGGCGGGGTTACGAGCAGTACTTC. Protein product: CAISESGRRGYEQYF.

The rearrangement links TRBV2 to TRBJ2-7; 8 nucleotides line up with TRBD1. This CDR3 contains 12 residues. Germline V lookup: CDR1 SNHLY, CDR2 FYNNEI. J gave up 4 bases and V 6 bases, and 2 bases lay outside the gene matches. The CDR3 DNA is TGTGCCAGCAGCGACAGGGGATACGAGCAGTACTTC. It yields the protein CASSDRGYEQYF.

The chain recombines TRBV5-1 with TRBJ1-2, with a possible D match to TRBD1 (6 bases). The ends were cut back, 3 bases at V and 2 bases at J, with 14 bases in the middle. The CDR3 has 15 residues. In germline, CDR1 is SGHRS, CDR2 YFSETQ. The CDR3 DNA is TGCGCCAGCAGCTCTGGAACAGGGTCCAACTATGGCTACACCTTC. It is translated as CASSSGTGSNYGYTF.

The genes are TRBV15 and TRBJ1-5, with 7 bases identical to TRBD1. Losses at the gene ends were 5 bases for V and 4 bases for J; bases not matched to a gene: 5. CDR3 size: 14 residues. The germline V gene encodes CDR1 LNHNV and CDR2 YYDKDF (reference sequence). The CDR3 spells CATSEQGINQPQHF. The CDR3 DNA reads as TGTGCCACCAGCGAACAGGGGATAAATCAGCCCCAGCATTTT.

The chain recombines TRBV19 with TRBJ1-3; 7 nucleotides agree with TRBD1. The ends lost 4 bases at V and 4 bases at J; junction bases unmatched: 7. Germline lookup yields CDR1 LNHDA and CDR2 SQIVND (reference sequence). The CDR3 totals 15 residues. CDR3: CASSKKDRLGNTIYF. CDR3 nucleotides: TGTGCCAGTAGTAAAAAGGACAGGTTGGGAAACACCATATATTTT.